One T cell receptor (beta chain) is described in this entry. Repertoires were generated with immunoSEQ multiplex PCR, while TCRdb's copy carries only in-frame clones and drops some. Of 130,000 or so clones in the sample, 81% are singletons; the top ten hold over 7.5%. With V trimmed by 1 base and J by 9 bases, 15 bases remained unmatched. Looked up from germline, CDR1 is SGHDT and CDR2 is YYEEEE. The CDR3 consists of 17 residues. The data derive from a study of blood T cell repertoires in COVID-19. Study details: Specimens from acute and convalescent COVID-19 originated in the United States, Italy and Spain. PBMCs, B-cell-depleted T cells, or T cells were the source of the cDNA or gDNA that made up the material.

This receptor was taken from a woman aged 60-75 years with active or convalescent COVID-19. The rearrangement joins TRBV5-6 to TRBJ2-1; TRBD1 matches at 8 bases. Sequencing input: peripheral blood. CDR3 sequence (DNA): TGTGCCAGCAGCTTGAGGCAGGGGGCTCGATCTTGGGGTGAGCAGTTCTTC. Protein: CASSLRQGARSWGEQFF.